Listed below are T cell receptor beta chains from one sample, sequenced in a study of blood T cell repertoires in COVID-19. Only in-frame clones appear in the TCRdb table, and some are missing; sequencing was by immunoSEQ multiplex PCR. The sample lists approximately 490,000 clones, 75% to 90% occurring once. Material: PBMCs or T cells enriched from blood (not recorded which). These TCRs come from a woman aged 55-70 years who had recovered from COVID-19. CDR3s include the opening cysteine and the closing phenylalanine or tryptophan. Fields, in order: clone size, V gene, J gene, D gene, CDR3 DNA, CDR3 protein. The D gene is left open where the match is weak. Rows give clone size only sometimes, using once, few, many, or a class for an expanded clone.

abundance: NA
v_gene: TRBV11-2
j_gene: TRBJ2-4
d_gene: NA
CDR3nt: TGTGCCAGCAGCTCCTTCGGGGGTCCCCTAGCCAAAAACATTCAGTACTTC
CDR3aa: CASSSFGGPLAKNIQYF

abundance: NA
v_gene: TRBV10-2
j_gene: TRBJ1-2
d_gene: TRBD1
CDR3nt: TGCGCCAGCAGTTATACAGGGGGCGGTGATGGCTACACCTTC
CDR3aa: CASSYTGGGDGYTF

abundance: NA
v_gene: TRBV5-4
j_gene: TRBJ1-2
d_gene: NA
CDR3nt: TGTGCCAGCAGCTTGGCCGCAGTTTCATCTTATGGCTACACCTTC
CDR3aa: CASSLAAVSSYGYTF

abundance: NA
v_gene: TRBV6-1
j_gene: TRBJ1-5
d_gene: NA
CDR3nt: TGTGCCAGCAGTGGGCACAGGGATATAAACAGCAATCAGCCCCAGCATTTT
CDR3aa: CASSGHRDINSNQPQHF

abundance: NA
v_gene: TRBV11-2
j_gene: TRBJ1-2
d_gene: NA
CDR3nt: TGTGCCAGCAGTCCGGACAGAGACTATGGCTACACCTTC
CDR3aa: CASSPDRDYGYTF

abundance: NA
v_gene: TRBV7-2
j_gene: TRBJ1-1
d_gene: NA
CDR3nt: TGTGCCAGCAGCTTAGGATATGGGGGGAGGGCTGAAGCTTTCTTT
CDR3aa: CASSLGYGGRAEAFF

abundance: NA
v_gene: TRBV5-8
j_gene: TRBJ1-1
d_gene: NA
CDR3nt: TGTGCCAGCAGCTTGGGGGAACAGGCGGGGACTGAAGCTTTCTTT
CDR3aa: CASSLGEQAGTEAFF

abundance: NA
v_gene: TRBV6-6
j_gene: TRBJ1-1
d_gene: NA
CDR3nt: TGTGCCAGCAGTTACTCCCACCGTGGTCGCGACACTGAAGCTTTCTTT
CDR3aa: CASSYSHRGRDTEAFF

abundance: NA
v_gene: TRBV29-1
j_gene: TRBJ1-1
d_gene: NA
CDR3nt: TGCAGCGTTGGGGGCAGAATGAACACTGAAGCTTTCTTT
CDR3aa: CSVGGRMNTEAFF

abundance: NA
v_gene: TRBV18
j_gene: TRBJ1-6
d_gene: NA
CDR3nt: TGTGCCAGCTCACCCCAGAGTGGGGCGGCGGTGGGATCACCCCTCCACTTT
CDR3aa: CASSPQSGAAVGSPLHF

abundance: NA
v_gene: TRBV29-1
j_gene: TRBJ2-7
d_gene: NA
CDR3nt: TGCAGCGTTGGCGACAGATACTACGAGCAGTACTTC
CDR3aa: CSVGDRYYEQYF

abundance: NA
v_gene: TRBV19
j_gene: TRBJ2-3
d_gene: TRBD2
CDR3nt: TGTGCCAGTAGTGTGGGACTAGCGGGGGCAGATACGCAGTATTTT
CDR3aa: CASSVGLAGADTQYF

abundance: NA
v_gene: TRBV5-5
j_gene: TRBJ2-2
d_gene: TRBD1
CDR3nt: TGTGCCAGCAGCTTGCTCCCGGGACAGGGGACCCTATCGAACACCGGGGAGCTGTTTTTT
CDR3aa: CASSLLPGQGTLSNTGELFF

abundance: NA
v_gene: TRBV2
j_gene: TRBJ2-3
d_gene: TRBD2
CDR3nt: TGTGCCAGCAGTTTAATAGCGGGGTACACAGATACGCAGTATTTT
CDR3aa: CASSLIAGYTDTQYF

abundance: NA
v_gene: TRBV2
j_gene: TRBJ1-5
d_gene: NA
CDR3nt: TGTGCCAGCCAGCAACGGGGGGCAGGGCAGCCCCAGCATTTT
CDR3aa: CASQQRGAGQPQHF

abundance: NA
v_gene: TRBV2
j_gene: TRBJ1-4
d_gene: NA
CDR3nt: TGTGCCAGCACATTGACAGGCAATAATGAAAAACTGTTTTTT
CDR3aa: CASTLTGNNEKLFF

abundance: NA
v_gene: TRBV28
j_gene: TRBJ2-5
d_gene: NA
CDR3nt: TGTGCCAGCACATCACAAGAGACCCAGTACTTC
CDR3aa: CASTSQETQYF

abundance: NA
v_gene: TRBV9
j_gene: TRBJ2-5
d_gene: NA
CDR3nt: TGTGCCAGCAGCGTAGCGGGGGAGGAGACCCAGTACTTC
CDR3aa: CASSVAGEETQYF

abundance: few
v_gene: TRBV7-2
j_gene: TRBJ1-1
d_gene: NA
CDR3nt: TGTGCCAGCAGCCCTTACACTGAAGCTTTCTTT
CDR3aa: CASSPYTEAFF

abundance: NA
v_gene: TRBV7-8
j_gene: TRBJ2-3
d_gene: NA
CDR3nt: TGTGCCAGCAGCTTGCATGTACTCGATACGCAGTATTTT
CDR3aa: CASSLHVLDTQYF

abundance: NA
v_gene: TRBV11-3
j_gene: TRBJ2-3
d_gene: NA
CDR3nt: TGTGCCAGCAGCTTAGGGAGATGGAAAAGCACAGATACGCAGTATTTT
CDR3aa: CASSLGRWKSTDTQYF

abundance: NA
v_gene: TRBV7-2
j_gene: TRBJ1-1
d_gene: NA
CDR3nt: TGTGCCAGCAGCTTAGCGTCCAGGAACACTGAAGCTTTCTTT
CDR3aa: CASSLASRNTEAFF

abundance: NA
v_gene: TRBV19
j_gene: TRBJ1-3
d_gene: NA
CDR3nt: TGTGCCAGTGGACAAGTACTAGGAAACACCATATATTTT
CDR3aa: CASGQVLGNTIYF

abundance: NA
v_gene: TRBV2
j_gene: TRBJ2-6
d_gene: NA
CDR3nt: TGTGCCAGCAGTGAAGCAGGAGCTGGGGCCAACGTCCTGACTTTC
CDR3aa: CASSEAGAGANVLTF